Each of the 30 T cell receptor beta chains below was sequenced from the same sample in a study of CD8+ T cells in alopecia areata. Following RNA extraction, reverse transcription yielded cDNA that acted as the sequencing template. Some clones are missing from TCRdb's copy, which holds only in-frame ones; the method was immunoSEQ multiplex PCR. In total the sample includes some 110,000 clones, none of them seen once. The sequenced sample consisted of lesional skin. Source of these receptors: a C3H/HeJ mouse with alopecia areata. MHC haplotype of the strain: H2-k.

In regard to this clone: Genes and germline come from the mouse. The read gets to within 4 residues of the CDR3 end, and the germline J gene fills in the rest. The V and J genes are TRBV13-2 and TRBJ1-4; 9 bases align to TRBD1. Germline assignment: CDR1 NNHNN and CDR2 SYGAGS (reference sequence). This CDR3 contains 15 residues. J lost 6 bases, V lost 2 bases, and 5 bases had no gene match. The part of the CDR3 DNA that was read is TGTGCCAGCGGTGAAACAGGGGGCGCGGACGAA. Its translation is CASGETGGADE. The full-length CDR3 reads as CASGETGGADERLFF.

This clone has only a few counts. Gene names follow the mouse nomenclature. The CDR3 extends 4 residues past the end of the read, so its final part is completed from the germline J gene. The chain links TRBV1 to TRBJ2-1; a weak D match, TRBD2 (7 bases). This CDR3 region has 14 residues. The germline V gene encodes CDR1 NSQYPW and CDR2 LRSPGD (reference sequence). V was trimmed by 1 base and J by 6 bases, leaving 10 bases between them. The CDR3 here is CTCSAVGGRAEQFF. Incomplete CDR3 DNA: TGCACCTGCAGTGCAGTCGGGGGGCGTGCT.

This clone showed up just a few times. Gene names are the mouse ones. The read terminates 4 residues ahead of where the CDR3 ends, so the germline J gene completes it. The chain carries TRBV13-3 and TRBJ1-1, with unresolved D. Germline V gene sequence: CDR1 NNHDY, CDR2 SYVADS. The CDR3 totals 14 residues. The V end lost 4 bases, the J end lost 0 bases, and 10 bases lay between the germline ends. The covered CDR3 bases are TGTGCCAGCAGTCTACAGAGGGCAAACACA. This sequence encodes CASSLQRANT. The full CDR3 reads CASSLQRANTEVFF.

This clone came up a few times. Gene names and germline refer to mouse. The read finishes 4 residues shy of the CDR3 end, and the germline J gene is used to complete it. The chain couples TRBV1 to TRBJ2-1, with D perhaps TRBD1 (6 bases). The germline gives CDR1 NSQYPW, CDR2 LRSPGD (reference sequence). V was pared by 5 bases and J by 1 base, with 9 bases between. The CDR3 sequence is 14 residues long. The CDR3 sequence: CTCSFTGNYAEQFF. The covered CDR3 bases are TGCACCTGCAGTTTTACAGGGAACTATGCT. Variable domain in full (rest from reference TRBV1 and TRBJ2-1): VTLLEQNPRWRLVPRGQAVNLRCILKNSQYPWMSWYQQDLQKQLQWLFTLRSPGDKEVKSLPGADYLATRVTDTELRLQVANMSQGRTLYCTCSFTGNYAEQFFGPGTRLTVL.

As concerns this clone: Gene names are the mouse ones. The read comes to an end 4 residues before the CDR3 does, leaving the germline J gene to fill in the end. Other nucleotide sequences from this sample produce the same CDR3. The chain couples TRBV13-3 to TRBJ1-1; 7 bases align to TRBD1. CDR3 length: 14 residues. The V gene end was trimmed by 5 bases and the J gene end by 1 base; junction bases not matched to a gene: 5. CDR1 NNHDY and CDR2 SYVADS come from the germline V gene. The part of the CDR3 DNA that was read is TGTGCCAGCAGCGTTGACAGGGCGAACACA. This sequence encodes CASSVDRANT. The entire CDR3 sequence reads CASSVDRANTEVFF.

This clone was observed a handful of times. Any gene name here is a mouse gene name. The read finishes 4 residues shy of the CDR3 end, and the germline J gene is used to complete it. The chain has TRBV1 and TRBJ2-5, with TRBD2 identical over 7 bases. Germline values: CDR1 NSQYPW, CDR2 LRSPGD (reference sequence). The CDR3 has 15 amino acids. Trimming removed 1 base from V and 2 bases from J; junction bases left unmatched: 3. The CDR3 DNA, read in part, is TGCACCTGCAGTGCAGGGCTGGGGGTCCAAGAC. Its protein is CTCSAGLGVQD. The entire CDR3 reads CTCSAGLGVQDTQYF. Using reference TRBV1 and TRBJ2-5 for the parts outside the CDR3, the full variable domain is VTLLEQNPRWRLVPRGQAVNLRCILKNSQYPWMSWYQQDLQKQLQWLFTLRSPGDKEVKSLPGADYLATRVTDTELRLQVANMSQGRTLYCTCSAGLGVQDTQYFGPGTRLLVL.

This clone was seen more than once but under ten times. Here the gene names and germline are mouse. The read stops 4 residues short of the end of the CDR3; the missing end is completed from the germline J gene. The chain has TRBV17 and TRBJ2-7; 10 bases line up with TRBD2. This CDR3 spans 14 amino acids. Germline V gene data show CDR1 as MNHDT and CDR2 as YYDKIL. CDR3 bases read: TGTGCTAGCAGTCGCTGGGGGGGCGCTTAT. Translated: CASSRWGGAY. The full CDR3 reads CASSRWGGAYEQYF.

For this clone: Genes here carry mouse names. The read terminates 4 residues before the CDR3 end, so the remaining end is supplied by the germline J gene. The V gene is TRBV14, the J gene TRBJ2-2; 9 bases match TRBD1. CDR3 length: 15 residues. Germline CDR1 reads SGHDT; CDR2 reads FRDEAV. The junction had 3 bases not matched to a gene; V was cut back by 5 bases and J by 1 base. CDR3 loop: CASRQDRGNTGQLYF. The CDR3 bases that were read are TGTGCCAGCAGGCAGGACAGGGGAAACACCGGG.

This clone has more than one count but fewer than ten. Gene names are mouse gene names. Read coverage stops 4 residues before the CDR3 terminus; the germline J gene supplies the remainder. The chain carries TRBV1 and TRBJ1-1; 9 bases are a match to TRBD1. J gave up 3 bases and V 1 base, and 6 bases lay outside the gene matches. The CDR3 spans 16 residues. The germline V gene has CDR1 NSQYPW and CDR2 LRSPGD (reference sequence). The CDR3 sequence is CTCSAAKQGAYTEVFF. The part of the CDR3 DNA that was read is TGCACCTGCAGTGCAGCCAAACAGGGGGCGTACACA.

A word on this clone: Gene names refer to mouse genes. The read stops 4 residues short of the end of the CDR3; the missing end is completed from the germline J gene. The chain couples TRBV13-3 to TRBJ2-3; D ambiguous. The germline V and J ends were trimmed by 6 bases and 1 base, with 15 bases remaining between them. Looked up from germline, CDR1 is NNHDY and CDR2 is SYVADS. The CDR3 is 15 residues long. The CDR3 sequence is CASTRQERGAETLYF. The covered CDR3 bases are TGTGCCAGCACCAGACAAGAGAGGGGTGCAGAA.

In its sample, this clone was seen many times. Genes and germline are mouse. The read ends 4 residues before the CDR3 terminus; that terminus is restored from the germline J gene. This chain connects TRBV31 to TRBJ1-4; D might be TRBD1 (6 bases). CDR1 is GKSSPN and CDR2 is SITVG in the germline V gene. The CDR3 totals 14 residues. Between the trimmed V and J ends, which lost 1 base and 0 bases, there was a span of 6 bases. CDR3 residues: CAWSRTVSNERLFF. CDR3 DNA, as far as it was read: TGTGCCTGGAGTCGGACAGTTTCCAACGAA.

This clone was found a few times. Gene names denote mouse genes. The read ends 4 residues early relative to the CDR3; the germline J gene fills the gap. The chain is built from TRBV19 and TRBJ2-1; possibly TRBD2 for D (7 bases). V dropped 2 bases and J dropped 3 bases, with 12 bases sitting between them. Germline CDR1 and CDR2: FNHDT and SITEND (reference sequence). The CDR3 has 15 amino acids. CDR3 sequence reads: CASSMLGGAYAEQFF. The CDR3 DNA, read in part, is TGTGCCAGCAGTATGTTGGGGGGCGCCTATGCT.

In the case of this clone: Any gene name here is a mouse gene name. The read falls 4 residues short of the CDR3 end, and the missing part is taken from the germline J gene. Other nucleotide sequences in the sample specify the same CDR3. The J gene is TRBJ2-4, the V gene TRBV31; D is perhaps TRBD1 (6 bases). V was trimmed by 3 bases and J by 0 bases, leaving 10 bases between them. Germline CDR1 reads GKSSPN; CDR2 reads SITVG. The CDR3 is 14 amino acids. The CDR3 loop reads CAWSRDNSQNTLYF. Partial CDR3 DNA: TGTGCCTGGAGCCGGGACAATAGTCAAAAC.

Regarding this clone: There is a difference at residue 13 between the TCRdb protein and the DNA translation, so the protein given here was translated from the DNA. The gene names given are mouse names. With the read ending 3 residues before the CDR3 end, the germline J gene is used to fill in that end. This chain links TRBV19 with TRBJ1-6; TRBD1 matches 9 bases. TRBJ1-6 qualifies as an ORF whose function is uncertain. V trimming: 5 bases; J trimming: 2 bases; junction bases outside the gene matches: 5. CDR3 size: 16 residues. Germline V gene sequence: CDR1 FNHDT, CDR2 SITEND (reference sequence). The part of the CDR3 DNA that was read is TGTGCCAGCAGACCCGGGGACAGGGCCTATAATTCGCCC. This encodes CASRPGDRAYNSP. The whole CDR3 protein reads CASRPGDRAYNSPLYF.

To note about this clone: Mouse gene names and germline throughout. The observed sequence ends 4 residues before the CDR3 terminus, with the missing tail filled in from the germline J gene. The same CDR3 can be traced to other DNA sequences in this sample. V gene TRBV13-3 combines with J gene TRBJ2-1, with 9 nucleotides matching TRBD2. Trimming cost V 1 base and J 4 bases; bases outside gene matches: 3. There are 15 residues in the CDR3. Germline assignment: CDR1 NNHDY and CDR2 SYVADS. The sequenced part of the CDR3 DNA is TGTGCCAGCAGTGATCTGGGGGGGGCATATGCT. Its translation: CASSDLGGAYA. The whole CDR3 region reads CASSDLGGAYAEQFF.

This clone was picked up a small number of times. The genes and germline here are from mouse. Incomplete CDR3 DNA: TGTGCCTGGAGCAAAGACAGGGGTGCAGAA. Residues: CAWSKDRGAE. In full, the CDR3 reads CAWSKDRGAETLYF. The V and J genes are TRBV31 and TRBJ2-3, with 7 bases that match TRBD1. The read ends 4 residues before the CDR3 terminus; that terminus is restored from the germline J gene. The ends lost 3 bases at V and 1 base at J; junction bases unmatched: 4. The CDR3 consists of 14 residues. Germline V CDR1 and CDR2: GKSSPN, SITVG.

Of note for this clone: The gene names here belong to mouse. The CDR3 end lies 4 residues beyond the end of the read and is filled in from the germline J gene. The J gene is TRBJ2-3, the V gene TRBV1; D is possibly TRBD1 (6 bases). The CDR3 is 15 amino acids. CDR1 is NSQYPW and CDR2 is LRSPGD in the germline V gene (reference sequence). The V gene lost 0 bases and the J gene lost 4 bases, with 11 bases spanning the gap. The CDR3 loop is CTCSAEGRGSETLYF. CDR3 bases read: TGCACCTGCAGTGCAGAAGGCAGGGGATCAGAA.

About this clone itself: The germline and genes are mouse ones. The read is 4 residues too short to cover the CDR3 end, so that end is filled in from the germline J gene. V and J are TRBV31 and TRBJ2-5; 7 nucleotides line up with TRBD1. The germline V gene encodes CDR1 GKSSPN and CDR2 SITVG. The CDR3 covers 15 residues. Trimming took 0 bases from V and 0 from J; bases not matched to a gene: 3. CDR3 DNA, as far as it was read: TGTGCCTGGAGTCTGGGGACAGATAACCAAGAC. As protein: CAWSLGTDNQD. The whole CDR3 protein reads CAWSLGTDNQDTQYF. Variable domain in full (rest from reference TRBV31 and TRBJ2-5): AQTIHQWPVAEIKAVGSPLSLGCTIKGKSSPNLYWYWQATGGTLQQLFYSITVGQVESVVQLNLSASRPKDDQFILSTEKLLLSHSGFYLCAWSLGTDNQDTQYFGPGTRLLVL.

This clone was picked up a small number of times. Each gene name is a mouse one. The CDR3 end falls 4 residues outside the read, so it is completed with the germline J gene. This chain uses TRBV13-3 with TRBJ1-1, with D maybe TRBD1 (6 bases). This CDR3 has 14 residues. Trimming took off 5 bases at V and 2 bases at J, with 13 bases between the two ends. Germline-derived CDR1 and CDR2 are NNHDY and SYVADS. CDR3 bases read: TGTGCCAGCAGCTACGGGACAATCAACACA. Its translation is CASSYGTINT. The complete CDR3 sequence is CASSYGTINTEVFF.

In this sample, this clone turned up a few times. Any gene name here is a mouse gene name. The DNA ends 4 residues before the CDR3 does, and the rest of the CDR3 is filled in from the germline J gene. This sequence joins TRBV13-2 and TRBJ2-5, with D possibly being TRBD1 (5 bases). The CDR3 runs to 13 residues. CDR1 is NNHNN, CDR2 SYGAGS, per germline (reference sequence). Trimming cost V 5 bases and J 1 base, with 8 bases left between them. The CDR3 loop reads CASGEGDQDTQYF. The CDR3 DNA, read in part, is TGTGCCAGCGGCGAAGGGGACCAAGAC.

In its sample, this clone was seen a few times. These gene names are mouse names. The read falls 4 residues short of the CDR3 end, and the missing part is taken from the germline J gene. The V and J genes are TRBV19 and TRBJ2-3; 14 bases are a match to TRBD2. The CDR3 is 18 amino acids. After removal of 7 bases from V and 4 bases from J, the junction contained 14 bases not matched to a gene. Germline V lookup: CDR1 FNHDT, CDR2 SITEND (reference sequence). The sequenced part of the CDR3 DNA is TGTGCCAGCGCGGGGTGGGGCGGGGACTGGGGGGGCCCAGAA. Its translation is CASAGWGGDWGGPE. The complete CDR3 reads CASAGWGGDWGGPETLYF.

On this clone: Gene names are the mouse ones. The read comes to an end 4 residues before the CDR3 does, leaving the germline J gene to fill in the end. The genes are TRBV13-3 and TRBJ1-4, with TRBD1 matching 12 bases. Germline V gene lookup returns CDR1 NNHDY and CDR2 SYVADS. The CDR3 length is 16 residues. CDR3: CASSDEGTGGFERLFF. CDR3 bases read: TGTGCCAGCAGTGATGAAGGGACAGGGGGCTTCGAA.

This clone was counted between two and nine times. Gene labels here are mouse ones. The read finishes 4 residues shy of the CDR3 end, and the germline J gene is used to complete it. The chain carries TRBV13-3 and TRBJ2-5, with TRBD2 as a possible D gene (5 bases). Trimming removed 1 base from V and 0 bases from J, with 12 bases in between. Germline CDR1 NNHDY, CDR2 SYVADS. This CDR3 has 16 amino acids. The sequenced part of the CDR3 DNA is TGTGCCAGCAGTGATCCGACTGATTTTAACCAAGAC. Protein sequence: CASSDPTDFNQD. The CDR3 in its entirety is CASSDPTDFNQDTQYF.

As for this clone: The gene symbols are mouse symbols. The CDR3 end lies 4 residues beyond the end of the read and is filled in from the germline J gene. The chain carries TRBV31 and TRBJ2-5, with TRBD2 matching over 13 bases. Germline CDR1 is GKSSPN and CDR2 is SITVG. This CDR3 has 15 amino acids. The CDR3 spells CAWEGLGGRGDTQYF. The sequenced part of the CDR3 DNA is TGTGCCTGGGAGGGACTGGGGGGGAGAGGTGAC.

Note on this clone: Gene and germline names: mouse. The read ends 4 residues before the CDR3 terminus; that terminus is restored from the germline J gene. The same CDR3 can be traced to other DNA sequences in this sample. This rearrangement joins TRBV13-3 to TRBJ2-1; D unclear. The germline gives CDR1 NNHDY, CDR2 SYVADS. The germline V and J ends were trimmed by 1 base and 0 bases, with 5 bases remaining between them. The length of the CDR3 is 14 residues. The CDR3 spells CASSDLFNYAEQFF. The sequenced part of the CDR3 DNA is TGTGCCAGCAGTGATTTGTTTAACTATGCT.

This clone was detected only a few times. Any gene name here is a mouse gene name. The observed sequence ends 4 residues before the CDR3 terminus, with the missing tail filled in from the germline J gene. The chain has TRBV13-1 and TRBJ2-5; D perhaps matches TRBD2 (6 bases). The V end was cut by 3 bases, the J end by 1 base, with 12 bases between. Per the germline V gene, CDR1 is NSHNY and CDR2 is SYGAGN. The CDR3 contains 15 residues. The part of the CDR3 DNA that was read is TGTGCCAGCAGTGGATGGGGGACGGACCAAGAC. It codes for CASSGWGTDQD. The full CDR3 protein is CASSGWGTDQDTQYF.

In this sample, this clone turned up a few times. Gene labels here are mouse ones. The read ends 4 residues before the CDR3 terminus; that terminus is restored from the germline J gene. The chain couples TRBV13-3 to TRBJ2-1; no firm D call. The length of the CDR3 is 14 residues. Germline V gene sequence: CDR1 NNHDY, CDR2 SYVADS. CDR3 region: CASSDATTKAEQFF. Partial CDR3 DNA: TGTGCCAGCAGTGATGCGACGACAAAGGCT.

This clone was observed a handful of times. The genes are named according to mouse. The CDR3 goes on 4 residues after the read ends, and that part is filled in from the germline J gene. The J gene is TRBJ1-4, the V gene TRBV1, with 12 bases that match TRBD1. The CDR3 is 16 residues long. Per germline, CDR1 NSQYPW and CDR2 LRSPGD (reference sequence). The part of the CDR3 DNA that was read is TGCACCTGCAGTGCAGATGAGGGACAGGGGGCCGAA. Protein sequence: CTCSADEGQGAE. The entire CDR3 protein reads CTCSADEGQGAERLFF.

Note on this clone: TCRdb gives a protein that differs at residue 13 from what the DNA encodes, so the protein here is translated from the DNA. Gene names are the mouse ones. The CDR3 extends 3 residues past the end of the read, so its final part is completed from the germline J gene. This chain joins TRBV13-3 and TRBJ1-6, with 9 bases fitting TRBD1. TRBJ1-6 is an open reading frame whose function is uncertain. CDR1 NNHDY and CDR2 SYVADS come from the germline V gene. Germline trimming cut 0 bases from V and 5 bases from J; bases unmatched to any gene: 3. The CDR3 extends over 16 amino acids. CDR3 loop: CASSDVGTGHNSPLYF. The covered CDR3 bases are TGTGCCAGCAGTGATGTCGGGACAGGGCATAATTCGCCC.

This clone was counted between two and nine times. The germline and genes are mouse ones. The read finishes 4 residues shy of the CDR3 end, and the germline J gene is used to complete it. At the DNA level, this CDR3 is encoded by other sequences in the same sample as well. The J gene is TRBJ1-4, the V gene TRBV1; 8 bases are shared with TRBD1. Germline CDR1 and CDR2: NSQYPW and LRSPGD (reference sequence). CDR3 length: 15 residues. V shed 1 base and J 6 bases; nucleotides not matched to a gene: 4. The CDR3 sequence: CTCSAGQGADERLFF. The sequenced CDR3 bases are TGCACCTGCAGTGCAGGCCAGGGGGCTGACGAA.